The 26 T cell receptor beta chains below were found in one sample sequenced in a study of blood T cell repertoires in COVID-19. This table comes from immunoSEQ multiplex PCR, and its TCRdb copy is limited to in-frame clones, with some not included. The top ten clones hold 2.3% of a sample with around 400,000 clones, about 87% of them seen once. Material for sequencing was peripheral blood. The receptor set was obtained from a woman aged 60-75 years with COVID-19, enrolled during active disease.

The chain joins TRBV10-3 to TRBJ1-1; D gene unclear. Between the trimmed V and J ends, which lost 6 bases and 1 base, there was a span of 15 bases. CDR1 and CDR2 from the germline V gene are ENHRY and SYGVKD. CDR3 length equals 15 residues. The CDR3 loop reads CAIRGRGGGNTEAFF. The CDR3 DNA reads TGTGCCATCAGGGGCCGGGGAGGAGGGAACACTGAAGCTTTCTTT.

This clone was observed once. J is TRBJ2-6 and V is TRBV5-1; no reliable D call. Germline V gene lookup returns CDR1 SGHRS and CDR2 YFSETQ. This CDR3 region has 15 residues. V lost 4 bases, J lost 0 bases, and 8 bases lay in between. The CDR3 region has the DNA TGCGCCAGCAGCCCCGACAACTCTGGGGCCAACGTCCTGACTTTC. Translating it yields CASSPDNSGANVLTF.

The table lists this clone with a few counts. The chain links TRBV5-6 to TRBJ1-3, with D possibly being TRBD1 (6 bases). Germline assignment: CDR1 SGHDT and CDR2 YYEEEE. The V gene lost 0 bases and the J gene lost 0 bases, with 13 bases spanning the gap. The CDR3 has 17 amino acids. Here the CDR3 reads CASSLGGQSISGNTIYF. The CDR3 nucleotides read TGTGCCAGCAGCTTGGGCGGACAGTCGATCTCTGGAAACACCATATATTTT. The full variable domain, its missing parts supplied by reference TRBV5-6 and TRBJ1-3, is DAGVTQSPTHLIKTRGQQVTLRCSPKSGHDTVSWYQQALGQGPQFIFQYYEEEERQRGNFPDRFSGHQFPNYSSELNVNALLLGDSALYLCASSLGGQSISGNTIYFGEGSWLTVV.

V gene TRBV12-3 or TRBV12-4 combines with J gene TRBJ2-1, with 7 bases that match TRBD1. Trimming at V came to 7 bases and at J to 9 bases, leaving 9 bases not matched to a gene. CDR3 length: 13 amino acids. CDR3 DNA sequence: TGTGCCAGCAACTTACAGGGGCGCGGTGAGCAGTTCTTC. Translation: CASNLQGRGEQFF.

CDR3 nucleotides: TGTGCCACCAGCAGACCCACGGGGGTGCCGTACACTGAAGCTTTCTTT. Its protein product is CATSRPTGVPYTEAFF. The rearrangement links TRBV15 to TRBJ1-1, with a tentative D call TRBD1 (5 bases). The V end lost 2 bases, the J end lost 3 bases, and 16 bases lay between the germline ends. CDR1 is LNHNV, CDR2 YYDKDF, per germline (reference sequence). The length of the CDR3 is 16 residues.

The chain couples TRBV20-1 to TRBJ2-1; 10 bases are a match to TRBD2. J lost 0 bases, V lost 3 bases, and 8 bases had no gene match. The CDR3 spans 17 residues. Looked up from germline, CDR1 is DFQATT and CDR2 is SNEGSKA (reference sequence). In nucleotides, the CDR3 is TGCAGTGCTAGTTGGCTAGCGGGGGTCAGCTCCTACAATGAGCAGTTCTTC. This gives the protein CSASWLAGVSSYNEQFF.

The chain recombines TRBV5-4 with TRBJ1-2, with 12 bases identical to TRBD1. This CDR3 comprises 18 residues. The J segment lost 3 bases and the V segment lost 0 bases, leaving 9 bases of the junction unmatched. CDR1 is SGHNT, CDR2 YYREEE, per germline (reference sequence). The CDR3 nucleotides are TGTGCCAGCAGCTTGGGCGGGACAGGGGGCAAAGCAGACTATGGCTACACCTTC. Translated: CASSLGGTGGKADYGYTF.

V and J are TRBV5-6 and TRBJ1-1; D is unresolved. The CDR3 totals 12 residues. Trimming stripped 0 bases from V and 7 bases from J, with 7 bases between. Germline CDR1 SGHDT, CDR2 YYEEEE. CDR3: CASSLALREAFF. The DNA of the CDR3 is TGTGCCAGCAGCTTGGCACTCCGTGAAGCTTTCTTT.

J is TRBJ1-2 and V is TRBV28, with 7 bases identical to TRBD1. This CDR3 region has 15 residues. V lost 5 bases and J lost 5; bases outside the gene matches: 11. Germline loops: CDR1 MDHEN, CDR2 SYDVKM. In DNA, the CDR3 is TGTGCCAGCAGTGGCCCGACAGGGATTGTATATGGCTACACCTTC. Protein: CASSGPTGIVYGYTF.

The V call is TRBV5-1, the J call TRBJ2-1, with TRBD1 matching 8 bases. CDR3 size: 15 residues. The V gene end was trimmed by 3 bases and the J gene end by 0 bases; junction bases not matched to a gene: 2. Per the germline V gene, CDR1 is SGHRS and CDR2 is YFSETQ. The CDR3 DNA follows: TGCGCCAGCAGCTCAGGGACAGGCTCCTACAATGAGCAGTTCTTC. Encoded protein: CASSSGTGSYNEQFF.

This sequence joins TRBV6-5 and TRBJ2-5; TRBD1 might be the D (6 bases). Trimming took 4 bases from V and 5 from J, leaving 20 bases between them. CDR3 length: 16 amino acids. CDR1 and CDR2 from the germline V gene are MNHEY and SVGAGI. This CDR3 reads CASSSSSRRGFETQYF. The DNA of the CDR3 is TGTGCCAGCAGTTCAAGTAGCCGCAGGGGTTTTGAGACCCAGTACTTC.

The sample holds a few counts of this clone. This chain links TRBV5-1 with TRBJ1-1; the D gene is possibly TRBD1 (6 bases). V was clipped by 4 bases and J by 3 bases, with 16 bases between them. In germline, CDR1 is SGHRS, CDR2 YFSETQ. The CDR3 runs to 15 residues. The CDR3 sequence: CASSLLTGLHTEAFF. Here the CDR3 DNA reads TGCGCCAGCAGCCTTCTGACAGGCTTGCACACTGAAGCTTTCTTT.

This clone was seen just once. The CDR3 sequence is CASSLQGAGMNTEAFF. The CDR3 DNA sequence: TGTGCCAGCTCACTACAGGGGGCGGGGATGAACACTGAAGCTTTCTTT. The chain employs TRBV18 and TRBJ1-1; 9 bases line up with TRBD1. Germline V CDR1 and CDR2: KGHSH, LQKENI. Trimming cost V 4 bases and J 0 bases; bases outside gene matches: 6. The CDR3 loop spans 16 amino acids.

This clone was recorded a few times. The gene calls are TRBV19 and TRBJ1-1, with TRBD1 identical over 8 bases. J gave up 5 bases and V 3 bases, and 5 bases lay outside the gene matches. CDR1 and CDR2 from the germline V gene are LNHDA and SQIVND (reference sequence). CDR3 length: 14 residues. CDR3 residues: CASSIQGAATEAFF. CDR3 DNA sequence: TGTGCCAGTAGTATCCAGGGGGCTGCTACTGAAGCTTTCTTT.

The V gene is TRBV5-4, the J gene TRBJ2-2; TRBD1 might be the D (5 bases). V dropped 4 bases and J dropped 2 bases, with 12 bases sitting between them. The germline CDR1 and CDR2 sequences are SGHNT and YYREEE (reference sequence). The CDR3 is made up of 15 amino acids. CDR3 amino acids: CASSADRANTGELFF. As DNA, the CDR3 is TGTGCCAGCAGCGCCGACAGAGCCAACACCGGGGAGCTGTTTTTT.

This clone was observed once. J is TRBJ2-7 and V is TRBV12-3 or TRBV12-4; D unresolved. The CDR3 consists of 13 residues. V lost 5 bases and J 4 bases, leaving 12 bases between the germline ends. CDR3: CASSLGSRYEQYF. The DNA for the CDR3 is TGTGCCAGCAGTCTCGGGTCTCGATACGAGCAGTACTTC.

This chain links TRBV30 with TRBJ2-2; a weak D match, TRBD1 (5 bases). CDR1 GTSNPN and CDR2 SVGIG come from the germline V gene (reference sequence). CDR3 length: 15 residues. Trimming shortened V by 2 bases and J by 1 base, and 11 bases separated the two germline ends. In DNA, the CDR3 is TGTGCCTGGAGTTCCCAGGGCCTGAACACCGGGGAGCTGTTTTTT. This translates into CAWSSQGLNTGELFF.

This clone has only one observation. The chain combines TRBV7-2 with TRBJ1-2, with a weak D call TRBD1 (5 bases). From germline, CDR1 is SGHTA and CDR2 FQGNSA. Trimming removed 5 bases at V and 3 bases at J, with 13 bases between. The CDR3 totals 14 residues. CDR3 sequence reads: CASSILTVDYGYTF. For the CDR3, the DNA is TGTGCCAGCAGCATCCTGACAGTCGACTATGGCTACACCTTC.

The CDR3 loop reads CASSSYGGAGETQYF. The CDR3 bases are TGTGCCAGCAGCTCCTACGGGGGGGCCGGAGAGACCCAGTACTTC. The chain links TRBV7-3 to TRBJ2-5, with 8 bases fitting TRBD2. Germline V CDR1 and CDR2: SGHTA, FQGTGA. CDR3 length: 15 residues. Trimming cost V 4 bases and J 4 bases; bases outside gene matches: 8.

In regard to this clone: Other DNA sequences in this specimen translate into the identical CDR3. The rearrangement joins TRBV25-1 to TRBJ2-5; D is unclear. V was clipped by 0 bases and J by 1 base, with 3 bases between them. The CDR3 runs 13 residues. The germline V gene has CDR1 MGHDK and CDR2 SYGVNS. The CDR3 region is CASSEYSQETQYF. The DNA of the CDR3 is TGTGCCAGCAGTGAATATAGCCAAGAGACCCAGTACTTC. The complete variable domain, with remaining parts taken from reference TRBV25-1 and TRBJ2-5, reads EADIYQTPRYLVIGTGKKITLECSQTMGHDKMYWYQQDPGMELHLIHYSYGVNSTEKGDLSSESTVSRIRTEHFPLTLESARPSHTSQYLCASSEYSQETQYFGPGTRLLVL.

V is TRBV6-5 and J is TRBJ1-3, with 7 bases aligning to TRBD1. Trimming at V came to 6 bases and at J to 0 bases, leaving 2 bases not matched to a gene. This CDR3 contains 14 residues. CDR1 is MNHEY, CDR2 SVGAGI, per germline. CDR3 in amino acids: CASRNRGSGNTIYF. In nucleotides, the CDR3 is TGTGCCAGCAGGAACAGGGGCTCTGGAAACACCATATATTTT.

The chain combines TRBV9 with TRBJ1-1, with a tentative D call TRBD1 (5 bases). Germline values: CDR1 SGDLS, CDR2 YYNGEE. V dropped 0 bases and J dropped 1 base, with 19 bases sitting between them. The CDR3 is made up of 18 amino acids. CDR3 sequence: CASSVEPRVNLGNTEAFF. The CDR3 nucleotides read TGTGCCAGCAGCGTAGAACCCAGGGTCAACCTGGGGAACACTGAAGCTTTCTTT. Combining the CDR3 with reference TRBV9 and TRBJ1-1 gives the whole variable domain DSGVTQTPKHLITATGQRVTLRCSPRSGDLSVYWYQQSLDQGLQFLIQYYNGEERAKGNILERFSAQQFPDLHSELNLSSLELGDSALYFCASSVEPRVNLGNTEAFFGQGTRLTVV.

The chain combines TRBV27 with TRBJ1-1; TRBD1 might be the D (6 bases). The CDR3 covers 15 residues. Germline assignment: CDR1 MNHEY and CDR2 SMNVEV (reference sequence). Trimming removed 4 bases from V and 8 bases from J, with 20 bases in between. The DNA of the CDR3 is TGTGCCAGCAGTTCCCCGGGTGAAGGGGGATCAGAAGCTTTCTTT. It encodes CASSSPGEGGSEAFF.

The V call is TRBV28, the J call TRBJ1-5; unclear D gene. V lost 5 bases and J 4 bases, leaving 21 bases between the germline ends. The CDR3 contains 17 residues. Germline values: CDR1 MDHEN, CDR2 SYDVKM. The CDR3 sequence is CASSQGASSLPNQPQHF. The CDR3 DNA reads as TGTGCCAGCAGTCAAGGAGCCAGCTCCCTCCCGAATCAGCCCCAGCATTTT.

The chain links TRBV4-1 to TRBJ1-5, with 9 nucleotides matching TRBD1. The V gene's germline CDR1 is MGHRA and CDR2 YSYEKL. This CDR3 has 14 residues. V gave up 4 bases and J gave up 9 bases; unmatched junction bases: 7. CDR3 sequence: CASSLDRGGRPQHF. CDR3 bases: TGCGCCAGCAGCCTGGACAGGGGAGGGCGGCCCCAGCATTTT.

This clone was observed a single time. This CDR3 reads CASTRGGGREKLFF. CDR3 sequence (DNA): TGTGCCAGCACCCGCGGGGGGGGTCGCGAAAAACTGTTTTTT. V usage is TRBV2 and J usage is TRBJ1-4, with D perhaps matching TRBD1 (5 bases). CDR3 length: 14 amino acids. Looked up from germline, CDR1 is SNHLY and CDR2 is FYNNEI. V was cut by 7 bases and J by 8 bases, with 17 bases left in between. Variable domain in full (rest from reference TRBV2 and TRBJ1-4): EPEVTQTPSHQVTQMGQEVILRCVPISNHLYFYWYRQILGQKVEFLVSFYNNEISEKSEIFDDQFSVERPDGSNFTLKIRSTKLEDSAMYFCASTRGGGREKLFFGSGTQLSVL.